This T cell receptor beta chain is drawn from a study of regulatory T cells in long-lasting Graves disease. According to the study, TCR beta libraries were built with iRepertoire HTBI primers and CDR3-region Arm-PCR. From the multiplex PCR reads, TCRdb called clonotypes with MiXCR, one entry per CDR3 protein. Of around 510,000 distinct CDR3 sequences in the sample, around 20% are singletons; the top ten hold approximately 7.8%. This sample's time point: persistent/refractory GD, antithyroid drugs over 5 years with positive TRAb. PBMC-extracted RNA yielded the TCR library. Criteria from the American Thyroid Association guidelines were applied to diagnose Graves' disease. The peripheral blood volume drawn was 8 to 9.5 milliliters, and it was collected into EDTA tubes. The CDR3 extends over 12 amino acids. Germline CDR1 is SGHAT and CDR2 is FQNNGV. Trimming pared 0 bases from V and 10 bases from J, leaving 7 bases between.

This TCR derives from a female donor with Graves disease. The chain combines TRBV11-2 with TRBJ2-1; D is unresolved. The material was peripheral blood mononuclear cells (PBMCs), obtained when the disease was refractory, from a patient treated with antithyroid drugs. This CDR3 is CASSLDRAEQFF. Written as DNA, the CDR3 is TGTGCCAGCAGCTTAGATCGTGCCGAGCAGTTCTTC.